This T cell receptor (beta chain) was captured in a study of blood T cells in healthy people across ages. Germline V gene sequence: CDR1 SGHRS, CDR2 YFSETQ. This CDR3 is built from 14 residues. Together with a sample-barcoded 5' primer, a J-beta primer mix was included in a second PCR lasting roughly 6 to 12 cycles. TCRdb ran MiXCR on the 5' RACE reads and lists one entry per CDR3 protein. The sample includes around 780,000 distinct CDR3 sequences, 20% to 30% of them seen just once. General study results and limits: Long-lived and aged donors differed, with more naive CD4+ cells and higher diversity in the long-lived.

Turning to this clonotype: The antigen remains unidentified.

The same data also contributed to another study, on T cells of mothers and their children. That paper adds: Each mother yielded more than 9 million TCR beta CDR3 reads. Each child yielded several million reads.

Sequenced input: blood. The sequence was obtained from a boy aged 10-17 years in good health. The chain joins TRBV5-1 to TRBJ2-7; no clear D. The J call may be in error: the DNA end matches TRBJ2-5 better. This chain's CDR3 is CASSPASKQETQYF. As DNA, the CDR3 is TGCGCCAGCAGTCCAGCGTCAAAGCAAGAGACCCAGTACTTC.